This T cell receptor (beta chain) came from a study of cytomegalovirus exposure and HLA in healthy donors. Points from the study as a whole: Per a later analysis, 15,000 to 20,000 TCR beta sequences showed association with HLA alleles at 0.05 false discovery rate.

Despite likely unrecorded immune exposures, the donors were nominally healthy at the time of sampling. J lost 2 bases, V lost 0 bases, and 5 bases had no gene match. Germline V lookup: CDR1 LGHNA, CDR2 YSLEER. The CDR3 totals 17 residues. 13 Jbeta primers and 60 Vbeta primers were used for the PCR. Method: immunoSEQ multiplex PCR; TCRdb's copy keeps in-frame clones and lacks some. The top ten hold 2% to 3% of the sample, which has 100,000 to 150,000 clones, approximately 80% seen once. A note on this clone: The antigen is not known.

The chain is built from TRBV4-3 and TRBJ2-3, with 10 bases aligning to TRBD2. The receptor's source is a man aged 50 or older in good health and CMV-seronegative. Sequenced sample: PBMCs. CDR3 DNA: TGCGCCAGCAGCCAAGAAGGTAGCGGGGGGACCACAGATACGCAGTATTTT. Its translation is CASSQEGSGGTTDTQYF.